This TCR beta chain was observed in a study of T cells in Graves' hyperthyroidism and ophthalmopathy. TCR beta CDR3 sequences were amplified from RNA transcripts. Initially, a first-round RT-PCR of the TCR CDR3 employed the HTBI primer set. TCRdb itself ran the multiplex PCR reads through MiXCR, one entry per CDR3 protein. The repertoire includes 250,000 to 300,000 distinct CDR3 sequences, more than 12% of them detected once, and roughly 14% sits in the top ten. Germline loops: CDR1 SGDLS, CDR2 YYNGEE. This CDR3 region has 14 residues. Trimming at V came to 2 bases and at J to 13 bases, leaving 8 bases not matched to a gene. Thyroid ultrasound, orbital computed tomography, clinical symptoms, and serum thyroxine and TRAb underpinned diagnoses. Progressors' blood was drawn at hyperthyroidism diagnosis, before ophthalmopathy symptoms. This clonotype was seen many times. Antigen specificity is unknown. Study outcomes and limitations: Among clonotypes expanded in thyroid above 0.001, most were also found in blood.

The chain carries TRBV9 and TRBJ2-1; 11 bases are a match to TRBD2. What was sequenced was blood. The sequence derives from a woman in her thirties or forties with Graves' hyperthyroidism that later progressed to Graves' ophthalmopathy. The CDR3 sequence is CASSVNPGLADQFF. For the CDR3, the DNA is TGTGCCAGCAGCGTCAACCCGGGACTAGCGGACCAGTTCTTC.